Below are 5 T cell receptor beta chains sequenced from a single sample in a study of blood T cells in healthy people across ages. Combining a sample-barcoded 5' primer with a J-beta primer mix, a second PCR ran for 7 to 11 cycles. TCRdb passed the 5' RACE reads through MiXCR, listing each CDR3 protein once. The repertoire holds approximately 790,000 distinct CDR3 sequences, with around 62% as singletons. The sequenced material came from blood. The receptor set was obtained from a man aged 25-45 years in good health.

This chain joins TRBV20-1 and TRBJ2-1; D may be TRBD2 (5 bases). V lost 5 bases, J lost 8 bases, and 22 bases lay in between. The CDR3 extends over 15 amino acids. The V gene's germline CDR1 is DFQATT and CDR2 SNEGSKA (reference sequence). CDR3 coding DNA: TGCAGTGCTCCACTTCTCCGGGGAAGGGTGGATGAGCAGTTCTTC. This encodes CSAPLLRGRVDEQFF.

This chain uses TRBV28 with TRBJ1-2; unclear D gene. Germline values: CDR1 MDHEN, CDR2 SYDVKM. The CDR3 extends over 12 amino acids. V lost 8 bases and J 1 base, leaving 8 bases between the germline ends. In nucleotides, the CDR3 is TGTGCCAGCCGCTTCCTTAACTATGGCTACACCTTC. Translated: CASRFLNYGYTF.

CDR3 sequence (DNA): TGTGCCAGCAGGACAGGGGGCCCTAATGAAAAACTGTTTTTT. The encoded protein is CASRTGGPNEKLFF. This chain uses TRBV28 with TRBJ1-4; 10 bases agree with TRBD1. This CDR3 comprises 14 residues. With V trimmed by 6 bases and J by 3 bases, 1 base remained unmatched. Germline CDR1 MDHEN, CDR2 SYDVKM.

This clonotype came up a few times. The chain employs TRBV4-3 and TRBJ1-2; weak D call: TRBD1 (5 bases). The V end lost 1 base, the J end lost 8 bases, and 8 bases lay between the germline ends. This CDR3 comprises 12 residues. Germline CDR1 LGHNA, CDR2 YSLEER. The CDR3: CASSQGGFGYTF. The DNA for the CDR3 is TGCGCCAGCAGCCAAGGGGGGTTCGGCTACACCTTC.

Turning to this clonotype: A read error may account for a junction end that differs from germline. The chain employs TRBV20-1 and TRBJ2-5; 7 bases are shared with TRBD1. This CDR3 has 15 residues. Per germline, CDR1 DFQATT and CDR2 SNEGSKA (reference sequence). The CDR3 DNA is TGCAATGCTAGAGGGTGGGGCAGGGGGCAAGAGACCCAGTACTTC. This translates into CNARGWGRGQETQYF.